The following is a T cell receptor (beta chain) sequence with its context. The data derive from a study of blood T cell repertoires in COVID-19. Study overall: T cells, B-cell-depleted T cells, or PBMCs provided the cDNA or gDNA that served as material.

Clones were read by immunoSEQ multiplex PCR, and TCRdb kept only the in-frame ones, dropping some. Of about 220,000 clones in the sample, more than 85% are singletons; the top ten hold 1.9%. The CDR3 runs 15 residues. CDR1 MNHEY and CDR2 SMNVEV come from the germline V gene (reference sequence). Trimming removed 1 base from V and 4 bases from J; junction bases left unmatched: 5. The chain is built from TRBV27 and TRBJ1-1; 8 nucleotides agree with TRBD1. Specimen: peripheral blood. The TCR sequence derives from a middle-aged man with active or convalescent COVID-19. CDR3 in amino acids: CASSLFRTGITEAFF. In DNA form, the CDR3 reads TGTGCCAGCAGTTTATTCCGGACAGGGATCACTGAAGCTTTCTTT.